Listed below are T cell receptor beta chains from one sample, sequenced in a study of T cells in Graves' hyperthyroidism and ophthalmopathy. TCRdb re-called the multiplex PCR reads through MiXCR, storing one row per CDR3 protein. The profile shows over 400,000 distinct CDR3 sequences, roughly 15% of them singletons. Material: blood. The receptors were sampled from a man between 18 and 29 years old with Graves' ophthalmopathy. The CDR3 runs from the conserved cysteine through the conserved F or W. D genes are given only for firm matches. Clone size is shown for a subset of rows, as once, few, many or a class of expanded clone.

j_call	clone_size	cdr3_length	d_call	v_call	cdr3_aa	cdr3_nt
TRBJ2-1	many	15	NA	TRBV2	CATTDPRGPYNEQFF	TGTGCCACCACGGATCCTAGGGGCCCCTACAATGAGCAGTTCTTC
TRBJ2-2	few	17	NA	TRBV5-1	CASSISRTAENTGELFF	TGCGCCAGCAGCATCTCTAGGACAGCTGAGAACACCGGGGAGCTGTTTTTT
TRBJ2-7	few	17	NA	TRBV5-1	CASSLDRDRVLTYEQYF	TGCGCCAGCAGCTTGGACAGGGATCGAGTTCTAACCTACGAGCAGTACTTC
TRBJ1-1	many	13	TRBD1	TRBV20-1	CSASRDSSSEAFF	TGCAGTGCTAGTAGGGACAGTTCTTCTGAAGCTTTCTTT
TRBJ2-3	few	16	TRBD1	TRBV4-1	CASSPGTGSGTDTQYF	TGCGCCAGCAGTCCCGGGACAGGGTCCGGCACAGATACGCAGTATTTT
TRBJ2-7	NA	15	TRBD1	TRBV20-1	CSARDGQGATYEQYF	TGCAGTGCTAGAGATGGACAGGGGGCCACCTACGAGCAGTACTTC
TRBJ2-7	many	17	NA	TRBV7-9	CASSHMMGGGPSYEQYF	TGTGCCAGCAGCCATATGATGGGCGGGGGCCCAAGCTACGAGCAGTACTTC
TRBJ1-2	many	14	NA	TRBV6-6	CASSYSRPGMGYTF	TGTGCCAGCAGTTACTCGCGCCCAGGGATGGGCTACACCTTC
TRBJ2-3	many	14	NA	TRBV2	CASSEEYSADTQYF	TGTGCCAGCAGTGAAGAGTACAGCGCAGATACGCAGTATTTT
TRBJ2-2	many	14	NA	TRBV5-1	CASSPGTSTGELFF	TGCGCCAGCAGCCCCGGGACCAGCACCGGGGAGCTGTTTTTT
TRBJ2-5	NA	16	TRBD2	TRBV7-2	CASSLASGGAQETQYF	TGTGCCAGCAGCTTAGCTTCGGGGGGAGCTCAAGAGACCCAGTACTTC
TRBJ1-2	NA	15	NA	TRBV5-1	CASSLEGQSRQGYTF	TGCGCCAGCAGCTTGGAAGGACAGTCCCGACAAGGCTACACCTTC
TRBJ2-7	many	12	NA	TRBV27	CASSLNLREQYF	TGTGCCAGCAGTTTAAACCTGAGGGAGCAGTACTTC
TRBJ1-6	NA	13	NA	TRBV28	CASRPGANSPLHF	TGTGCCAGCAGGCCGGGGGCTAATTCACCCCTCCACTTT
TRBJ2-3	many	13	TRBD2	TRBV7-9	CASDSGVTDTQYF	TGTGCCAGCGATAGCGGGGTCACAGATACGCAGTATTTT
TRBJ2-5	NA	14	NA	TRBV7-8	CASSLGADQETQYF	TGTGCCAGCAGCTTAGGGGCGGACCAAGAGACCCAGTACTTC
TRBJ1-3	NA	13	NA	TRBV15	CATREGSGNTIYF	TGTGCCACCAGAGAGGGATCTGGAAACACCATATATTTT
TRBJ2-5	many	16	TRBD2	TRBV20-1	CSASPRLAGLQETQYF	TGCAGTGCTAGTCCGCGTCTAGCGGGCCTCCAAGAGACCCAGTACTTC
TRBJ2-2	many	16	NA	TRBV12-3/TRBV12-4	CASSNQESSVTGELFF	TGTGCCAGCAGTAACCAGGAGTCTAGCGTCACCGGGGAGCTGTTTTTT
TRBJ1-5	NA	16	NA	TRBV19	CASSTYYRDSNQPQHF	TGTGCCAGTAGTACTTACTACAGGGACAGCAATCAGCCCCAGCATTTT
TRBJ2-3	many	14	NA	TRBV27	CASRMTRSTDTQYF	TGTGCCAGCAGAATGACTAGGAGCACAGATACGCAGTATTTT
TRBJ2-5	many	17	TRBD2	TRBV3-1	CASSQVVASGSKETQYF	TGTGCCAGCAGCCAAGTGGTGGCTAGCGGGAGCAAAGAGACCCAGTACTTC
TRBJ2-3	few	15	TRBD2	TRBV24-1	CATSDSGGRTDTQYF	TGTGCCACCAGTGATAGCGGGGGGCGCACAGATACGCAGTATTTT
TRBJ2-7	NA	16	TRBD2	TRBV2	CASSVAGTSGVYEQYF	TGTGCCAGCAGTGTAGCGGGGACTAGCGGGGTCTACGAGCAGTACTTC
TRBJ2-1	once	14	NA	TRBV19	CASGPYNNYNEQFF	TGTGCCAGTGGTCCATACAACAACTACAATGAGCAGTTCTTC
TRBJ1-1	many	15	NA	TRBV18	CASSPQDRPGTEAFF	TGTGCCAGCTCACCCCAAGACAGGCCTGGAACTGAAGCTTTCTTT
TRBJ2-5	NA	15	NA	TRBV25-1	CASSWSSGGGETQYF	TGTGCCAGCAGTTGGAGTAGCGGAGGGGGTGAGACCCAGTACTTC
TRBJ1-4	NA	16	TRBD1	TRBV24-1	CATSDPGQGVNEKLFF	TGTGCCACCAGTGACCCGGGACAGGGAGTGAATGAAAAACTGTTTTTT
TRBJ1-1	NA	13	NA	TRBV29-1	CSVGGGSDTEAFF	TGCAGCGTTGGGGGGGGTTCTGACACTGAAGCTTTCTTT
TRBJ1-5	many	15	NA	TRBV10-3	CAISAGAFSNQPQHF	TGTGCCATCAGTGCAGGGGCTTTTAGCAATCAGCCCCAGCATTTT
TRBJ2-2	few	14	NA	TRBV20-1	CSAPETINTGELFF	TGCAGTGCTCCCGAGACCATTAACACCGGGGAGCTGTTTTTT
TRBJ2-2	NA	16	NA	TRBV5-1	CASSLAEWGNPGELFF	TGCGCCAGCAGCTTGGCCGAATGGGGGAACCCCGGGGAGCTGTTTTTT
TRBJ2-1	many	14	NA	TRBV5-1	CASGGLNDPSEQFF	TGCGCCAGCGGAGGACTAAACGACCCCAGTGAGCAGTTCTTC
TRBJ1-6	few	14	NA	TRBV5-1	CASSTEYYNSPLHF	TGCGCCAGCAGTACGGAATACTATAATTCACCCCTCCACTTT
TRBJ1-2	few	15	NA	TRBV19	CASSIEAGNGYGYTF	TGTGCCAGTAGTATAGAGGCAGGGAACGGCTATGGCTACACCTTC